Below, one T cell receptor (beta chain) is given with its context. In the authors' methods: Reference gene primer amplification gave nucleated cell count estimates. Assay: immunoSEQ multiplex PCR; the TCRdb copy retains only in-frame clones and omits some. V, J and clone size reflect that table, while D and trimming were determined from the DNA. Of 200,000 to 300,000 clones listed, around 82% are singletons. Germline CDR1 and CDR2: SGHKS and YYEKEE (reference sequence). Trimming took 1 base from V and 2 from J, leaving 13 bases between them. The CDR3 runs 15 residues. This specimen comes from a study of blood T cell repertoires in COVID-19. Study background: PBMCs, B-cell-depleted T cells, or T cells provided the cDNA or gDNA that made up the material.

The V and J genes are TRBV5-5 and TRBJ2-7, with D possibly being TRBD1 (6 bases). Sequenced: peripheral blood. This sequence was found in a human donor in a cohort sampled during active COVID-19. CDR3 residues: CASSLSWSGAYEQYF. Written as DNA, the CDR3 is TGTGCCAGCAGCTTGTCCTGGTCAGGGGCCTACGAGCAGTACTTC.